The clone carrying this TCR beta chain was counted only a few times. Its antigen is unidentified. This specimen comes from a study of CD8+ T cells in alopecia areata. On the study more broadly: Those patients who were treated received oral tofacitinib, which was given at 5 to 10 mg twice daily for moderate-to-severe alopecia areata.

After isolation, RNA underwent reverse transcription to generate cDNA as the sequencing template. The method was immunoSEQ multiplex PCR; TCRdb's version includes in-frame clones alone and lacks a portion of them. The sample contains about 180,000 clones, 58% of which appear only once. Trimming stripped 4 bases from V and 3 bases from J, with 13 bases between. The CDR3 loop spans 15 amino acids. From germline, CDR1 is SGHTS and CDR2 YDEGEE. As for treatment: oral pan-JAK inhibitor, 5-10 mg twice daily. Broader study findings: Having just one nonresponder leaves the connection between baseline CD8+ expansion and response unresolved. Scalp clonality, together with expanded CD8+ clones among the top 100, fell significantly with tofacitinib. A large proportion of expanded lesional clones were detected persisting in scalp and blood during tofacitinib.

This rearrangement joins TRBV5-8 to TRBJ2-2; D may match TRBD1 or TRBD2 (5 bases each). This sequence originates from a human donor with alopecia areata. Sequencing was performed on CD4+ T cells sorted from blood, taken at approximately week 56, from a patient treated with tofacitinib. The CDR3 DNA sequence: TGTGCCAGCAGCCGGGACGGAGGACACACCGGGGAGCTGTTTTTT. Translated, it gives CASSRDGGHTGELFF.